This TCR beta chain originates from a study of blood T cell repertoires in COVID-19. As for the study in general: The United States, Italy and Spain were the sources of the acute and convalescent COVID-19 samples. From T cells, B-cell-depleted T cells, or PBMCs came the material, which was cDNA or gDNA.

The CDR3 is made up of 13 amino acids. With 9 bases clipped from V and 4 bases from J, the junction kept 8 bases outside the gene matches. Germline V gives CDR1 LNHDA, CDR2 SQIVND (reference sequence). Study processing details: Quantification of nucleated cells was approximated via reference gene primer amplification. Measured with immunoSEQ multiplex PCR; TCRdb has only the in-frame clones, and not every one. V and J calls plus clone size are reproduced from that table; the DNA served to infer D and trimming. The sample comprises 300,000 to 400,000 clones, 75% to 90% of which are singletons, and less than 5.5% rests with the top ten.

The sample comprised PBMCs or T cells enriched from blood (not recorded which). The clonotype comes from a man aged 25 to 40 who had recovered from COVID-19. The J gene is TRBJ1-2, the V gene TRBV19; 7 bases fit TRBD1. In DNA form, the CDR3 reads TGTGCCAGCCACCGGGACAGCGGCTATGGCTACACCTTC. It is translated as CASHRDSGYGYTF.